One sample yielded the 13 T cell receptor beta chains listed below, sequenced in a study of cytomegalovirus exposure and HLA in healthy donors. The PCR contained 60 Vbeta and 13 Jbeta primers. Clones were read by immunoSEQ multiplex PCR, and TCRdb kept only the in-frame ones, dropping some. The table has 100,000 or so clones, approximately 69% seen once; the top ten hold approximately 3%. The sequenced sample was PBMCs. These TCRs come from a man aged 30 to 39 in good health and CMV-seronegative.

CDR3 in amino acids: CASSAQGDSNQPQHF. In DNA, the CDR3 is TGTGCCAGCAGCGCACAGGGGGATAGCAATCAGCCCCAGCATTTT. The chain employs TRBV9 and TRBJ1-5; 8 positions match TRBD1. In germline, CDR1 is SGDLS, CDR2 YYNGEE. V lost 3 bases, J lost 0 bases, and 2 bases stayed unmatched. The CDR3 has 15 residues.

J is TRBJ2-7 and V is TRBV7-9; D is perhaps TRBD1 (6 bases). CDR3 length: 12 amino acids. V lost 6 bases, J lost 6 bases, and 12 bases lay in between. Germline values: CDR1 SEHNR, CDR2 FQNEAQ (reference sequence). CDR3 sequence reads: CASSQQGREQYF. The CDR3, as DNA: TGTGCCAGCAGTCAACAGGGCCGCGAGCAGTACTTC.

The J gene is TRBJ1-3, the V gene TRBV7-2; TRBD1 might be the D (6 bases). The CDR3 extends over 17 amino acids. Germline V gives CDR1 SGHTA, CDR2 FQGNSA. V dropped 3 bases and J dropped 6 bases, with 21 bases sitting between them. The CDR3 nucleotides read TGTGCCAGCAGCTTGCCGGCGTGGGGGCCGAAGGAAAACACCATATATTTT. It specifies CASSLPAWGPKENTIYF.

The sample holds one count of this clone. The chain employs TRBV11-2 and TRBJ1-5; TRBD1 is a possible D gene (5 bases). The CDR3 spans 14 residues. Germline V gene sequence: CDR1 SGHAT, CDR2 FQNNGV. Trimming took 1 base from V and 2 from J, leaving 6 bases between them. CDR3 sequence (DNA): TGTGCCAGCAGCTTAGCAGGGCGCAATCAGCCCCAGCATTTT. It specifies CASSLAGRNQPQHF.

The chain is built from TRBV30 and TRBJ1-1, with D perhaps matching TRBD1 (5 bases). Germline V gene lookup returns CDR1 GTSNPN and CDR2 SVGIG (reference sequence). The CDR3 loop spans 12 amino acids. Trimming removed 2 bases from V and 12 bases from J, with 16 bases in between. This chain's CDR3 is CAWSPPADKSFF. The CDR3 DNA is TGTGCCTGGAGTCCCCCTGCGGACAAATCTTTCTTT. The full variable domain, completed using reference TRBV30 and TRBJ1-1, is SQTIHQWPATLVQPVGSPLSLECTVEGTSNPNLYWYRQAAGRGLQLLFYSVGIGQISSEVPQNLSASRPQDRQFILSSKKLLLSDSGFYLCAWSPPADKSFFGQGTRLTVV.

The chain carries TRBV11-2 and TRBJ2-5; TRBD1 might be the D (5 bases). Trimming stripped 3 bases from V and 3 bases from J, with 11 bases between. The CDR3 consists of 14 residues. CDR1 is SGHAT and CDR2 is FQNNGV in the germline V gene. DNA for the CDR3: TGTGCCAGCAGCTTTTCCAGGGAAAAAGAGACCCAGTACTTC. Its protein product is CASSFSREKETQYF.

CDR3 residues: CAGRESYEQYF. CDR3 DNA: TGTGCCGGGAGGGAGTCCTACGAGCAGTACTTC. The V and J genes are TRBV2 and TRBJ2-7; 7 bases fit TRBD2. Germline CDR1 is SNHLY and CDR2 is FYNNEI. This CDR3 comprises 11 residues. V dropped 11 bases and J dropped 1; count of bases not matched to a gene: 2.

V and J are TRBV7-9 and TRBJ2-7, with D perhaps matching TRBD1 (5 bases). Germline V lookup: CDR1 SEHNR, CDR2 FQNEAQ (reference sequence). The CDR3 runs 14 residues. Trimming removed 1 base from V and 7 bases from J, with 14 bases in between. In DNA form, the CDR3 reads TGTGCCAGCAGCTTAGAGACAGCCTTGGGGGAGCAGTACTTC. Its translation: CASSLETALGEQYF.

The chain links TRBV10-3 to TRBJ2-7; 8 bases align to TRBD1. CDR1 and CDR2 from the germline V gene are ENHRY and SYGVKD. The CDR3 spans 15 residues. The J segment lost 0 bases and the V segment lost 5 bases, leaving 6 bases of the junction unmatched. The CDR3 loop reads CAISLGTGLSYEQYF. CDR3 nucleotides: TGTGCCATCAGTCTTGGGACAGGCCTCTCCTACGAGCAGTACTTC.

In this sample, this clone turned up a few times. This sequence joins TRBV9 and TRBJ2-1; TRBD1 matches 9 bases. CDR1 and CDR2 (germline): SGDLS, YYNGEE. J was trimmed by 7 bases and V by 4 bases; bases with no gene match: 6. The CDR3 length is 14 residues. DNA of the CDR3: TGTGCCAGCAGCAGGCGGGACAGGGAGAATGAGCAGTTCTTC. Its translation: CASSRRDRENEQFF.

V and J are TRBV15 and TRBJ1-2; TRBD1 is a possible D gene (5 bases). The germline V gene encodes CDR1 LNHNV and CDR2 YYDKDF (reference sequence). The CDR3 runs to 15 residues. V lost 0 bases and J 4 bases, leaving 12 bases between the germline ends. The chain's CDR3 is CATSRDQPGRYGYTF. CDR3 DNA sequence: TGTGCCACCAGCAGAGATCAGCCAGGGCGCTATGGCTACACCTTC.

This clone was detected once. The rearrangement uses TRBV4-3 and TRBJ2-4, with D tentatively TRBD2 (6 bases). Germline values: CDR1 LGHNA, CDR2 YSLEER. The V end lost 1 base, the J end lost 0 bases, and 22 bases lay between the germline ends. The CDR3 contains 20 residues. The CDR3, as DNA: TGCGCCAGCAGCCAAGGCCTGGCCGGGGGATTGGGCCTAGCCAAAAACATTCAGTACTTC. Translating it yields CASSQGLAGGLGLAKNIQYF.

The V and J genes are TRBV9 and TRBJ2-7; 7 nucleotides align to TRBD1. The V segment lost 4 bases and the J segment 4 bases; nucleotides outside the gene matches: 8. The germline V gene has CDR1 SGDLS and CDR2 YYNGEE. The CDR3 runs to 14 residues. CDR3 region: CASSSTGQPYEQYF. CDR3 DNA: TGTGCCAGCAGCTCAACGGGACAGCCTTACGAGCAGTACTTC.